These 14 T cell receptor beta chains originate from one sample sequenced in a study of T-cell reconstitution after alpha-beta-depleted transplantation in children (dated by TCRdb to about 2016). Preparation of the library involved PCR. The listed sequencing device is Illumina HiSeq 2500. To normalize quantification of the TCRbeta repertoire, the TCR libraries were built with molecular barcoding that relied on unique molecular identifiers. TCRdb's own reprocessing of the public reads used fastp at Q25 and MiXCR and kept productive beta chains. Each record represents a unique CDR3 protein, reported with the most common genes and DNA among its rows. The sample table contains a few hundred thousand distinct CDR3 sequences; only one count was recorded for roughly 27% of them. 35% to 40% of the sample rests with the top ten. The treatment or condition label for this specimen denotes: allogeneic hematopoietic cell transplantation with graft depleted of TCRalphabeta T cells and CD19 B cells.

This specimen consisted of PBMCs, obtained before TCRalphabeta/CD19-depleted stem cell transplant. These receptors were taken from a boy younger than two with Wiskott-Aldrich syndrome, due to receive a stem cell transplant.

The chain links TRBV5-1 to TRBJ2-7; 10 nucleotides agree with TRBD1. The CDR3 is 15 residues long. Trimming took 4 bases from V and 3 from J; bases not matched to a gene: 7. Germline CDR1 is SGHRS and CDR2 is YFSETQ. The CDR3 DNA follows: TGCGCCAGCAGCCGAGGGACAGGGGAGCGCTACGAGCAGTACTTC. It is translated as CASSRGTGERYEQYF.

The CDR3 loop reads CASSFLSGTQYF. The CDR3 DNA reads TGTGCCAGCAGTTTTCTGTCGGGGACCCAGTACTTC. The chain has TRBV27 and TRBJ2-5; D ambiguous. Germline values: CDR1 MNHEY, CDR2 SMNVEV (reference sequence). This CDR3 has 12 residues. The V end lost 3 bases, the J end lost 7 bases, and 9 bases lay between the germline ends.

The chain recombines TRBV5-1 with TRBJ2-7; 11 nucleotides line up with TRBD2. The CDR3 sequence is 15 residues long. CDR1 SGHRS and CDR2 YFSETQ come from the germline V gene. J gave up 3 bases and V 5 bases, and 7 bases lay outside the gene matches. CDR3 loop: CASRSGLAGLYEQYF. Here the CDR3 DNA reads TGCGCCAGCAGATCAGGACTAGCGGGTCTCTACGAGCAGTACTTC. Looking up the rest from reference TRBV5-1 and TRBJ2-7 gives the full variable domain: KAGVTQTPRYLIKTRGQQVTLSCSPISGHRSVSWYQQTPGQGLQFLFEYFSETQRNKGNFPGRFSGRQFSNSRSEMNVSTLELGDSALYLCASRSGLAGLYEQYFGPGTRLTVT.

The chain carries TRBV24-1 and TRBJ2-5, with D perhaps matching TRBD1 or TRBD2 (7 bases each). The V gene lost 4 bases and the J gene lost 5 bases, with 16 bases spanning the gap. The length of the CDR3 is 15 residues. Germline CDR1 reads KGHDR; CDR2 reads SFDVKD. For the CDR3, the DNA is TGTGCCACCAGTGACCCTGGGACAGCGGGGGAGACCCAGTACTTC. This translates into CATSDPGTAGETQYF.

The V call is TRBV5-1, the J call TRBJ1-1; TRBD1 might be the D (5 bases). CDR3 size: 17 residues. Between the trimmed V and J ends, which lost 0 bases and 3 bases, there was a span of 18 bases. Germline V CDR1 and CDR2: SGHRS, YFSETQ. The CDR3 DNA is TGCGCCAGCAGCTTGGCCGCGGTCGCAGGGAGCCACACTGAAGCTTTCTTT. Encoded protein: CASSLAAVAGSHTEAFF.

The rearrangement uses TRBV19 and TRBJ2-1, with 9 bases identical to TRBD2. With V trimmed by 5 bases and J by 9 bases, 17 bases remained unmatched. This CDR3 is 17 amino acids long. The germline gives CDR1 LNHDA, CDR2 SQIVND (reference sequence). CDR3 region: CASSPRNSGRRLGEQFF. The CDR3 DNA reads TGTGCCAGTAGTCCCCGTAATAGCGGGAGACGGTTGGGTGAGCAGTTCTTC.

The chain links TRBV5-1 to TRBJ2-1; TRBD1 agrees at 10 bases. The CDR3 contains 16 residues. The germline V gene has CDR1 SGHRS and CDR2 YFSETQ. V trimming: 4 bases; J trimming: 6 bases; junction bases outside the gene matches: 10. The CDR3 region is CASSTSPGTGANEQFF. The CDR3 DNA reads TGCGCCAGCAGCACATCCCCCGGGACAGGGGCCAATGAGCAGTTCTTC. Together with reference TRBV5-1 and TRBJ2-1, the CDR3 gives the full variable domain: KAGVTQTPRYLIKTRGQQVTLSCSPISGHRSVSWYQQTPGQGLQFLFEYFSETQRNKGNFPGRFSGRQFSNSRSEMNVSTLELGDSALYLCASSTSPGTGANEQFFGPGTRLTVL.

The chain couples TRBV5-1 to TRBJ1-2, with 11 bases aligning to TRBD1. The CDR3 contains 15 residues. V dropped 5 bases and J dropped 1; count of bases not matched to a gene: 4. Germline V gene data show CDR1 as SGHRS and CDR2 as YFSETQ. CDR3 residues: CASRSGTGGNYGYTF. The CDR3 region has the DNA TGCGCCAGCAGATCCGGGACAGGGGGTAACTATGGCTACACCTTC.

This clonotype has only a few counts. This CDR3 reads CASSSRQGNTEAFF. The CDR3 region has the DNA TGTGCCAGCAGTTCCCGGCAGGGGAACACTGAAGCTTTCTTT. This chain connects TRBV28 to TRBJ1-1; tentative D call: TRBD1 (5 bases). This CDR3 has 14 amino acids. Germline assignment: CDR1 MDHEN and CDR2 SYDVKM. V was shortened by 4 bases and J by 1 base, with 10 bases between the two germline ends.

This clonotype came up a few times. This sequence joins TRBV12-3 or TRBV12-4 and TRBJ1-2, with 7 bases fitting TRBD1. This CDR3 contains 14 residues. V was pared by 6 bases and J by 2 bases, with 6 bases of the junction left unmatched. The chain's CDR3 is CASRRTGENYGYTF. The CDR3 region has the DNA TGTGCCAGCAGGCGCACAGGGGAGAACTATGGCTACACCTTC.

In its sample, this clonotype was seen many times. The junction departs from the called germline gene at one end, perhaps through a read error. CDR3 in amino acids: CASSLAGGDEQYF. In DNA, the CDR3 is TGTGCCAGCAGTTTAGCAGGGGGGGACGAGCAGTACTTC. The V call is TRBV7-2, the J call TRBJ2-7, with D perhaps given as TRBD1 or TRBD2 (7 bases each). Germline CDR1 reads SGHTA; CDR2 reads FQGNSA. CDR3 length: 13 residues.

V is TRBV5-1 and J is TRBJ2-5; perhaps TRBD1 as D (6 bases). CDR1 and CDR2 from the germline V gene are SGHRS and YFSETQ. V was trimmed by 0 bases and J by 5 bases, leaving 14 bases between them. The CDR3 runs to 15 residues. The CDR3 loop reads CASSLVPRGQETQYF. In DNA, the CDR3 is TGCGCCAGCAGCTTGGTTCCCAGGGGCCAGGAGACCCAGTACTTC.

This clonotype was seen a handful of times. The chain couples TRBV7-2 to TRBJ1-1, with no clear D. Between the trimmed V and J ends, which lost 5 bases and 6 bases, there was a span of 16 bases. Per the germline V gene, CDR1 is SGHTA and CDR2 is FQGNSA. There are 14 residues in the CDR3. The CDR3 loop is CASSDYFPGAEAFF. CDR3 DNA sequence: TGTGCCAGCAGCGATTACTTCCCCGGCGCTGAAGCTTTCTTT.

The CDR3 sequence: CASSLLLNGLAGYTDTQYF. DNA for the CDR3: TGTGCCAGCAGCTTATTACTCAACGGACTAGCGGGATACACAGATACGCAGTATTTT. This chain connects TRBV11-2 to TRBJ2-3, with 12 positions matching TRBD2. Germline V gives CDR1 SGHAT, CDR2 FQNNGV. The V gene end was trimmed by 2 bases and the J gene end by 2 bases; junction bases not matched to a gene: 11. The CDR3 totals 19 residues.